The 2 T cell receptor beta chains listed next were all sequenced from one sample in a study of T cells in Graves' hyperthyroidism and ophthalmopathy. The TCR beta CDR3 regions underwent amplification using RNA transcripts as the source. Initially, a first-round RT-PCR of the TCR CDR3 employed the HTBI primer set. From the multiplex PCR reads, TCRdb called clonotypes with MiXCR, one entry per CDR3 protein. The profile covers approximately 430,000 distinct CDR3 sequences, with roughly 14% appearing a single time and over 10% taken by the ten largest. Sequenced: blood. All receptors derive from a young man with Graves' ophthalmopathy.

This clonotype was recorded a few times. The CDR3 nucleotides are TGTGCCACCCAGACTAGCGGGGGTTTTTCCCCCTACGAGCAGTACTTC. This codes for CATQTSGGFSPYEQYF. The chain joins TRBV10-3 to TRBJ2-7; 12 bases are shared with TRBD2. Germline V gene lookup returns CDR1 ENHRY and CDR2 SYGVKD. CDR3 length equals 16 residues. Losses at the gene ends were 10 bases for V and 2 bases for J; bases not matched to a gene: 12.

This clonotype was counted at least ten times. The rearrangement uses TRBV4-1 and TRBJ2-7, with no clear D. Trimming took 3 bases from V and 5 from J, leaving 17 bases between them. The CDR3 is 15 amino acids. Germline loops: CDR1 MGHRA, CDR2 YSYEKL. The chain's CDR3 is CASSQNAVLGNEQYF. CDR3 DNA: TGCGCCAGCAGCCAGAACGCAGTTTTGGGCAACGAGCAGTACTTC.